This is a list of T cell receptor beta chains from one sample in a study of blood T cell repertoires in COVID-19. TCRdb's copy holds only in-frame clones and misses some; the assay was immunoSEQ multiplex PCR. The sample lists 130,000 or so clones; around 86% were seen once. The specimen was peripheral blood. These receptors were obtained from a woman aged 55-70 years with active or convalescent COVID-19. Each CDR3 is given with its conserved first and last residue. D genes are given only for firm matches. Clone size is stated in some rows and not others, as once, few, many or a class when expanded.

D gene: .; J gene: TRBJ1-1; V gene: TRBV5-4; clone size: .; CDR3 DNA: TGTGCCAGCAGCCAAGACTGGGACACTGAAGCTTTCTTT; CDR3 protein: CASSQDWDTEAFF
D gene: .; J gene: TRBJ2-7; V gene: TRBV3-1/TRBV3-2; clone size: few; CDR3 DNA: TGTGCCAGCAGCCGGGGGACTTCCGTAGGCTCCTACGAGCAGTACTTC; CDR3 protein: CASSRGTSVGSYEQYF
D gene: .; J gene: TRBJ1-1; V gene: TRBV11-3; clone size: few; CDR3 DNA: TGTGCCAGCAGCAGACAGGTGAACACTGAAGCTTTCTTT; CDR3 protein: CASSRQVNTEAFF
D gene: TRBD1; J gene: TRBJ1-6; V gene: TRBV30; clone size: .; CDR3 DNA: TGTGCCTGGAGTGTGGGGGGACAGTCGGATAATTCACCCCTCCACTTT; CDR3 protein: CAWSVGGQSDNSPLHF
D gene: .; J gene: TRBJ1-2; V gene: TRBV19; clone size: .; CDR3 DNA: TGTGCCAGTAGGGCCGACAGGTCCAACTATGGCTACACCTTC; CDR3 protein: CASRADRSNYGYTF
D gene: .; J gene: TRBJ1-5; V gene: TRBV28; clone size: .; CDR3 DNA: TGTGCCAGCAGTTCCCATATAGCCCGTTATAGCAATCAGCCCCAGCATTTT; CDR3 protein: CASSSHIARYSNQPQHF
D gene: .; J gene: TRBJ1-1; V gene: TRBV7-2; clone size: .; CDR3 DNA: TGTGCCAGCAGCTTACGGGGGGAGGGTCTCGGTTCCACTGAAGCTTTCTTT; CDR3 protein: CASSLRGEGLGSTEAFF
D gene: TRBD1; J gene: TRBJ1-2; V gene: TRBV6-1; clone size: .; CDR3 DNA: TGTGCCAGCAGTGACAGGGACAGGGGGACCTATGGCTACACCTTC; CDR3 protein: CASSDRDRGTYGYTF
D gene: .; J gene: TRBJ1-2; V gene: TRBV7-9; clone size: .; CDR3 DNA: TGTGCCAGCAGCCCTCAAAACCAGGGCTATGGCTACACCTTC; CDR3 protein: CASSPQNQGYGYTF
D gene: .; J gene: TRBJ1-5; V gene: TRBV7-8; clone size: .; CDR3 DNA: TGTGCCAGCAGCGAGGGACTGGCCAATCAGCCCCAGCATTTT; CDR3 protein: CASSEGLANQPQHF
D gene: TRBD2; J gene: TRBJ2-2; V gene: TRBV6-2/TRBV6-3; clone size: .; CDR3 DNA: TGTGCCAGCAGTCCCCTAGGCGGGACTAGCGGGAGGGCCGGGGAGCTGTTTTTT; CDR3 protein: CASSPLGGTSGRAGELFF
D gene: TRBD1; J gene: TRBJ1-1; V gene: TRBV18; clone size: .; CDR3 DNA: TGTGCCAGCTCACCGGGCAGGGGGCAGCCTGAAGCTTTCTTT; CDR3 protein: CASSPGRGQPEAFF
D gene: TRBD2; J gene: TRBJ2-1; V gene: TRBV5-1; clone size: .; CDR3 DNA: TGCGCCAGCAGCAGGGCGGGAGGGCAAAACAATGAGCAGTTCTTC; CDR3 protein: CASSRAGGQNNEQFF
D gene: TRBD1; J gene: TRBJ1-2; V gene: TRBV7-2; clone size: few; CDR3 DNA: TGTGCCAGCAGCTTCCATACAGGGGCTGGCTACACCTTC; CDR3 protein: CASSFHTGAGYTF
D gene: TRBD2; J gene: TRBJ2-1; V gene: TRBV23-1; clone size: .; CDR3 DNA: TGCGCCAGCAGGGGGAAGCGGGGCTCCTACAATGAGCAGTTCTTC; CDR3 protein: CASRGKRGSYNEQFF
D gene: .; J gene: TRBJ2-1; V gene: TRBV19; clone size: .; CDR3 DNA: TGTGCCAGTAGTATTCGGTCAGCCGAGGCCTACAATGAGCAGTTCTTC; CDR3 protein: CASSIRSAEAYNEQFF
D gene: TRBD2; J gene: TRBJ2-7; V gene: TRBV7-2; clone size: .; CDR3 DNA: TGTGCCAGCAGCATCAGACTAGCGGGAGTTTACGAGCAGTACTTC; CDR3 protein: CASSIRLAGVYEQYF
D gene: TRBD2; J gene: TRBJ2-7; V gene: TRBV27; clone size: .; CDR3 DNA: TGTGCCAGCAGTTTAGGTTCTAGCGGGGCCTCCTACGAGCAGTACTTC; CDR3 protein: CASSLGSSGASYEQYF
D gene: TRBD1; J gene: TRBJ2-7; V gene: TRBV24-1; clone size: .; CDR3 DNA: TGTGCCACCAGTGATCCCGCCGGGACAGGGGTCTACGAGCAGTACTTC; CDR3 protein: CATSDPAGTGVYEQYF
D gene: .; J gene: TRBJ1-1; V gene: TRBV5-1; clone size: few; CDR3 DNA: TGCGCCAGCAGCGTCGACATTACAAACACTGAAGCTTTCTTT; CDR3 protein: CASSVDITNTEAFF
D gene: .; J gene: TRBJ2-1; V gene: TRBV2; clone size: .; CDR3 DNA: TGTGCCAGCAGTGAAAGCACCTACAATGAGCAGTTCTTC; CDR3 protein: CASSESTYNEQFF
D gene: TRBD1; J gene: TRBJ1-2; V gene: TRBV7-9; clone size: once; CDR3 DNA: TGTGCCAGCAGCTTAGGATCAGGGGGTGGCTATGGCTACACCTTC; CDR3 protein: CASSLGSGGGYGYTF
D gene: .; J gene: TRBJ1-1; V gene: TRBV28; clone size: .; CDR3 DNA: TGTGCCAGCAGTTGGGCCGGGAACGCTTTCTTT; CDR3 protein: CASSWAGNAFF
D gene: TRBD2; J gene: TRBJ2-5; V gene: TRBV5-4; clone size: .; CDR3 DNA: TGTGCCAGCGGACTAGCGGGGGGGCGGGAGACCCAGTACTTC; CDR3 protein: CASGLAGGRETQYF
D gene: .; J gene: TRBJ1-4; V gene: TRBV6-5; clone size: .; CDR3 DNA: TGTGCCAGCCGGGTTTCGGGGGGCGGTGAAAAACTGTTTTTT; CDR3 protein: CASRVSGGGEKLFF
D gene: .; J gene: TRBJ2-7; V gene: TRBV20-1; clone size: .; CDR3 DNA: TGCAGTGGAGGGCTAAAAAACGAGCAGTACTTC; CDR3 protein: CSGGLKNEQYF
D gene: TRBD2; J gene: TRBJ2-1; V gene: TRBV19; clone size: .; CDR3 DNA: TGTGCCAGTAGTATCCCCTCTAGCGGGGCATTCTCCTACAATGAGCAGTTCTTC; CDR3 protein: CASSIPSSGAFSYNEQFF
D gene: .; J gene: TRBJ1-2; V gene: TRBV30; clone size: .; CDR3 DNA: TGTGCCTTATCCAACGGGGGGTATGGCTACACCTTC; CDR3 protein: CALSNGGYGYTF
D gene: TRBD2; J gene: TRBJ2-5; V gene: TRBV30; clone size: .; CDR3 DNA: TGTGCCTGGAGCCGGGGACTAGCGGACCAAGAGACCCAGTACTTC; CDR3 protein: CAWSRGLADQETQYF
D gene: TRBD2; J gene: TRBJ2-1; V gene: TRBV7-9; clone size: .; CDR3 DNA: TGTGCCAGCAGCTTAACTAGCGGGGGGGTATGGAATGAGCAGTTCTTC; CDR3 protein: CASSLTSGGVWNEQFF
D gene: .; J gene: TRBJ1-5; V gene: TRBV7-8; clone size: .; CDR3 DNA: TGTGCCAGCAGCTTAGGAGGGGGACTACAGCCCCAGCATTTT; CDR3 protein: CASSLGGGLQPQHF
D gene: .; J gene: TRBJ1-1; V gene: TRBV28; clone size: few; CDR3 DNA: TGTGCCAGCAGTTTAGTCATTTGGACAGCGAGAAACATGAACACTGAAGCTTTCTTT; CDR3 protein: CASSLVIWTARNMNTEAFF
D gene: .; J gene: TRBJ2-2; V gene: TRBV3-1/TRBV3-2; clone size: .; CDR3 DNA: TGTGCCAGCAGCCAAGATTGGACTTACACCGGGGAGCTGTTTTTT; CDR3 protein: CASSQDWTYTGELFF
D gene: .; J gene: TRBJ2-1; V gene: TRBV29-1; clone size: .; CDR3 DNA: TGCAGCATTATAGTGGGATACGGGGGCAATGAGCAGTTCTTC; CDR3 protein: CSIIVGYGGNEQFF
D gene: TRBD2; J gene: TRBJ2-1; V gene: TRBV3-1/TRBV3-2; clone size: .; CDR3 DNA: TGTGCCAGCAGCCACAGCGGGGGGGCATATGAGCAGTTCTTC; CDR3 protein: CASSHSGGAYEQFF
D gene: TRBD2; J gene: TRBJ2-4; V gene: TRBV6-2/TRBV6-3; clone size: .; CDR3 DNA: TGTGCCAGCAGTTATCCCTCGGAGGTAGCGGGAGTGAGTCTAGCCAAAAACATTCAGTACTTC; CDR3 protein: CASSYPSEVAGVSLAKNIQYF
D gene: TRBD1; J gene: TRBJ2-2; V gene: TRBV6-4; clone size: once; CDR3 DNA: TGTGCCAGCAGCCGGCAGGGGGACACCGGGGAGCTGTTTTTT; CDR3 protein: CASSRQGDTGELFF
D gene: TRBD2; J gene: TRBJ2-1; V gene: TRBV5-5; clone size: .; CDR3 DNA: TGTGCCAGCAGCTCTAGCGGGGAACTCTACAATGAGCAGTTCTTC; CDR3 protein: CASSSSGELYNEQFF
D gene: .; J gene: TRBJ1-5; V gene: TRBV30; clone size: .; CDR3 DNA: TGTGCCTGGAGTGTAAACAGACGCAATCAGCCCCAGCATTTT; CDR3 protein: CAWSVNRRNQPQHF
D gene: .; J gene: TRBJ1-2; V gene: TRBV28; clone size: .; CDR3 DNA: TGTGCCAGCAGTCCCCGGACAGTTAACTATGGCTACACCTTC; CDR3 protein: CASSPRTVNYGYTF
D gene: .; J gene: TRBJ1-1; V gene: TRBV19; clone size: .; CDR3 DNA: TGTGCCAGTATTGGGGGCGGGAGCACTGAAGCTTTCTTT; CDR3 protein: CASIGGGSTEAFF
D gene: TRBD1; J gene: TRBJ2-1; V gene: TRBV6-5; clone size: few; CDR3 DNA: TGTGCCAGCAGCTCCGGGACAGGGGGCGGGCGGGAGCAGTTCTTC; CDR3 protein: CASSSGTGGGREQFF
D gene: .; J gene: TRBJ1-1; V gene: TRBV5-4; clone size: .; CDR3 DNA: TGTGCCAGCAGCTTCCCGGGGGGGAACACTGAAGCTTTCTTT; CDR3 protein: CASSFPGGNTEAFF
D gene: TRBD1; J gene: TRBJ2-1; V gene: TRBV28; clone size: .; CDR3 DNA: TGTGCCAGCAGTCCAGCGGGACAGGGGGCTTACAATGAGCAGTTCTTC; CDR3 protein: CASSPAGQGAYNEQFF
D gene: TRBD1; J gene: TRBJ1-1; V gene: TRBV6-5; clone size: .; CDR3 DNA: TGTGCCAGCCAGTACCGGACAGGGGGTAGGACTGAAGCTTTCTTT; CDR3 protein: CASQYRTGGRTEAFF
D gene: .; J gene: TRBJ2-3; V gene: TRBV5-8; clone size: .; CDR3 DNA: TGTGCCAGCAGCCAACGTTTCAGGGTGCGCCCGCAGTATTTT; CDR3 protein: CASSQRFRVRPQYF
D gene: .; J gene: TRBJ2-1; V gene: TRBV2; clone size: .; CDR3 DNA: TGTGCCAGCCATCCCCACCTCGGCGGTAACAATGAGCAGTTCTTC; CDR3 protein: CASHPHLGGNNEQFF
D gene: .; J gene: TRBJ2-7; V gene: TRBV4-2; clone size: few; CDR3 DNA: TGTGCCAGCAGCCAAGGTCTACCGCCCTACGAGCAGTACTTC; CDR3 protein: CASSQGLPPYEQYF
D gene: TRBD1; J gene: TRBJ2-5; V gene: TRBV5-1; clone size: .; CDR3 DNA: TGCGCCAGCAGCACGGGACAGGGGATAGAGACCCAGTACTTC; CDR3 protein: CASSTGQGIETQYF
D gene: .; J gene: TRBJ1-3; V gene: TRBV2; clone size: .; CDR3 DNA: TGTGCCAGCAGAACAGACAGGCAGGACACCATATATTTT; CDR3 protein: CASRTDRQDTIYF
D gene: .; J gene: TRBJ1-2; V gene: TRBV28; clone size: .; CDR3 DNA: TGTGCCAGCTACCCGGGGAGAGGGGAGGACTATGGCTACACCTTC; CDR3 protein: CASYPGRGEDYGYTF
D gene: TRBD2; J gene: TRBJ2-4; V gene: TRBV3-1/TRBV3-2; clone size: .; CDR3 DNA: TGTGCCAGCAGCCAAGGGGCGCGCGGGGGTGGATACATTCAGTACTTC; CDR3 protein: CASSQGARGGGYIQYF
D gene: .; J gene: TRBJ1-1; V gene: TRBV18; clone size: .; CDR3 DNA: TGTGCCAGCTCACCGGGAGAGGGCACTGAAGCTTTCTTT; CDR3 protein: CASSPGEGTEAFF
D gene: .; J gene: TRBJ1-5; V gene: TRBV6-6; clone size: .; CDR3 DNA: TGTGCCAGCAGTTACAACGCAGCGGGTGTGAATCAGCCCCAGCATTTT; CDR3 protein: CASSYNAAGVNQPQHF
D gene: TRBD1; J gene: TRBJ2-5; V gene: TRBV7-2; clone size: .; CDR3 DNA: TGTGCCAGCAGCTTATGGGGACAGACAGAGACCCAGTACTTC; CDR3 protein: CASSLWGQTETQYF
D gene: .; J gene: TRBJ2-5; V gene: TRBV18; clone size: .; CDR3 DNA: TGTGCCAGCTCACCACTCCTAGCGAGGCAAGAGACCCAGTACTTC; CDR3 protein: CASSPLLARQETQYF
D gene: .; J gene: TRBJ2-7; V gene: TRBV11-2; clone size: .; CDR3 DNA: TGTGCCAGCAGCTCCGGTGGCTACGAGCAGTACTTC; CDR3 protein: CASSSGGYEQYF
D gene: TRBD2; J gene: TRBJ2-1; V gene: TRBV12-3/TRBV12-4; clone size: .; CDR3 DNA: TGTGCCAGCAGTCCGGGACTACTGCAGTTCTTC; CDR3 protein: CASSPGLLQFF
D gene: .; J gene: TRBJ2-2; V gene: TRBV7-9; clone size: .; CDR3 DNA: TGTGCCAGCAGCTCACAGGGTCTCGGGGAGCTGTTTTTT; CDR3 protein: CASSSQGLGELFF